Following are 28 T cell receptor beta chains from one sample sequenced in a study of regulatory T cells in long-lasting Graves disease. Building of the TCR beta libraries involved iRepertoire HTBI primers and Arm-PCR of CDR3 regions. MiXCR, applied by TCRdb to the multiplex PCR reads, yields one record per CDR3 protein. The top ten clones hold over 15% of a sample with about 440,000 distinct CDR3 sequences, under 15% of them seen once. Time point: newly diagnosed GD, antithyroid drugs for less than 3 months. Making the TCR library involved RNA that had been extracted from PBMCs. Separately, the same data were catalogued under a study of T cells in Graves' hyperthyroidism and ophthalmopathy.

The sample was peripheral blood mononuclear cells (PBMCs), taken at new diagnosis, from a patient treated with antithyroid drugs. These receptor sequences come from a woman aged 25-40 years with Graves disease.

This clonotype was seen at least ten times. V and J are TRBV5-6 and TRBJ2-7, with TRBD1 matching over 9 bases. V lost 4 bases and J lost 0; bases outside the gene matches: 5. Germline V gene sequence: CDR1 SGHDT, CDR2 YYEEEE. The CDR3 covers 15 residues. CDR3: CASSDRDRVSYEQYF. The CDR3 DNA is TGTGCCAGCAGCGACCGGGACAGGGTCTCCTACGAGCAGTACTTC.

To note about this clonotype: Since a much larger clone is just one base distant, this may be a read error. J is TRBJ1-1 and V is TRBV6-1; D is ambiguous. This CDR3 region has 10 residues. CDR1 is MNHNS, CDR2 SASEGT, per germline. CDR3 in amino acids: CASMVTEALF. DNA for the CDR3: TGTGCCAGCATGGTCACTGAAGCTCTCTTT.

This clonotype was seen many times. The chain links TRBV2 to TRBJ1-5; D not certain. Germline values: CDR1 SNHLY, CDR2 FYNNEI. V was pared by 7 bases and J by 7 bases, with 14 bases between. CDR3 length equals 13 residues. CDR3 in DNA: TGTGCCAGCACCCACACTCCGGGGCAGCCCCAGCATTTT. Protein product: CASTHTPGQPQHF.

This chain joins TRBV28 and TRBJ1-1; D is unresolved. CDR1 and CDR2 from the germline V gene are MDHEN and SYDVKM. V lost 3 bases, J lost 6 bases, and 8 bases lay in between. There are 12 residues in the CDR3. This CDR3 is CASSFLRSEAFF. The CDR3 DNA sequence: TGTGCCAGCAGTTTTCTTAGGTCTGAAGCTTTCTTT.

This clonotype was counted between two and nine times. The chain recombines TRBV20-1 with TRBJ2-1; 11 nucleotides line up with TRBD2. CDR1 and CDR2 from the germline V gene are DFQATT and SNEGSKA (reference sequence). V was clipped by 1 base and J by 8 bases; unmatched bases: 4. The CDR3 extends over 14 amino acids. DNA of the CDR3: TGCAGTGCTAGAGGTGGGACTAGCGGATATGAGCAGTTCTTC. The encoded protein is CSARGGTSGYEQFF.

This clonotype was observed many times. The rearrangement links TRBV27 to TRBJ2-3; 12 bases fit TRBD2. In germline, CDR1 is MNHEY, CDR2 SMNVEV (reference sequence). The CDR3 loop spans 16 amino acids. J lost 2 bases, V lost 6 bases, and 6 bases had no gene match. CDR3 loop: CASSPLAGGHTDTQYF. CDR3 DNA sequence: TGTGCCAGCAGCCCTCTAGCGGGAGGGCACACAGATACGCAGTATTTT.

V and J are TRBV19 and TRBJ1-1, with D uncertain. The germline V gene encodes CDR1 LNHDA and CDR2 SQIVND (reference sequence). The CDR3 has 17 amino acids. Trimming removed 2 bases from V and 5 bases from J, with 21 bases in between. CDR3 in amino acids: CASSILPPGMGMTEAFF. The CDR3 DNA follows: TGTGCCAGTAGTATACTCCCTCCGGGCATGGGGATGACTGAAGCTTTCTTT.

Many counts were recorded for this clonotype. The chain employs TRBV7-2 and TRBJ2-1; TRBD2 agrees at 7 bases. Trimming at V came to 5 bases and at J to 2 bases, leaving 9 bases not matched to a gene. The CDR3 totals 16 residues. Germline CDR1 is SGHTA and CDR2 is FQGNSA. The CDR3 sequence: CASSPLASTTYNEQFF. DNA for the CDR3: TGTGCCAGCAGCCCACTAGCGTCTACCACCTACAATGAGCAGTTCTTC.

At least ten counts were recorded for this clonotype. The chain employs TRBV9 and TRBJ2-3; TRBD1 agrees at 8 bases. Germline CDR1 and CDR2: SGDLS and YYNGEE. The trim removed 3 bases at V and 6 bases at J, leaving 6 bases unmatched. This CDR3 comprises 14 residues. As DNA, the CDR3 is TGTGCCAGCAGCGCAACAGGGGGGCGGGATACGCAGTATTTT. It encodes CASSATGGRDTQYF.

The chain has TRBV12-5 and TRBJ2-5, with unresolved D. CDR3 length equals 15 residues. V lost 1 base and J 3 bases, leaving 12 bases between the germline ends. The germline V gene encodes CDR1 LGHNT and CDR2 FRNRAP. Here the CDR3 reads CASGLGLGNEETQYF. In nucleotides, the CDR3 is TGTGCTAGTGGTTTGGGGTTGGGCAATGAAGAGACCCAGTACTTC.

The rearrangement links TRBV7-9 to TRBJ2-7, with TRBD2 identical over 9 bases. This CDR3 region has 15 residues. Germline V CDR1 and CDR2: SEHNR, FQNEAQ (reference sequence). V lost 0 bases and J lost 5; bases outside the gene matches: 5. DNA of the CDR3: TGTGCCAGCAGCTTAGCTAGCGGGAGATTTAACGAGCAGTACTTC. It specifies CASSLASGRFNEQYF.

The rearrangement links TRBV19 to TRBJ1-5, with D possibly matching TRBD1 (6 bases). Trimming cost V 1 base and J 2 bases, with 15 bases left between them. The CDR3 runs to 17 residues. Germline CDR1 is LNHDA and CDR2 is SQIVND (reference sequence). CDR3 region: CASSIGSRAGGNQPQHF. The CDR3 DNA is TGTGCCAGTAGTATAGGGAGCAGGGCAGGGGGCAATCAGCCCCAGCATTTT.

This clonotype has at least ten counts. The chain uses TRBV12-3 or TRBV12-4 and TRBJ2-3; 10 nucleotides agree with TRBD2. The J segment lost 6 bases and the V segment lost 3 bases, leaving 9 bases of the junction unmatched. This CDR3 region has 16 residues. CDR3 DNA sequence: TGTGCCAGCAGTTTGGGCCCTAGCGGGAGCCTGGATACGCAGTATTTT. Its protein product is CASSLGPSGSLDTQYF.

The chain carries TRBV29-1 and TRBJ2-7, with no clear D. Germline loops: CDR1 SQVTM, CDR2 ANQGSEA. The V end was cut by 0 bases, the J end by 0 bases, with 6 bases between. CDR3 length: 13 amino acids. DNA for the CDR3: TGCAGCGTTGAAGAGGTCGGCTCCTACGAGCAGTACTTC. Amino acid sequence: CSVEEVGSYEQYF.

This clonotype was seen ten or more times. The V call is TRBV5-1, the J call TRBJ1-1, with D unclear. CDR1 SGHRS and CDR2 YFSETQ come from the germline V gene. The CDR3 length is 13 residues. V lost 1 base and J 2 bases, leaving 6 bases between the germline ends. For the CDR3, the DNA is TGCGCCAGCAGCTTGACAAGCAACACTGAAGCTTTCTTT. It encodes CASSLTSNTEAFF. Full variable domain (rest looked up from reference TRBV5-1 and TRBJ1-1): KAGVTQTPRYLIKTRGQQVTLSCSPISGHRSVSWYQQTPGQGLQFLFEYFSETQRNKGNFPGRFSGRQFSNSRSEMNVSTLELGDSALYLCASSLTSNTEAFFGQGTRLTVV.

This clonotype was observed at least ten times. V usage is TRBV3-1 and J usage is TRBJ2-7, with TRBD2 matching 7 bases. V shed 2 bases and J 2 bases; nucleotides not matched to a gene: 6. In germline, CDR1 is LGHDT, CDR2 YNNKEL (reference sequence). The CDR3 runs to 15 residues. CDR3 residues: CASSQSGAQPYEQYF. The CDR3 coding sequence is TGTGCCAGCAGCCAAAGCGGGGCTCAACCCTACGAGCAGTACTTC.

In its sample, this clonotype was seen many times. This chain uses TRBV2 with TRBJ1-4, with D perhaps TRBD1 (5 bases). Germline CDR1 and CDR2: SNHLY and FYNNEI. CDR3 length: 16 amino acids. Trimming left V 6 bases short and J 3 bases short, with 17 bases between. CDR3 residues: CASSGASGSPNEKLFF. As DNA, the CDR3 is TGTGCCAGCAGCGGGGCATCGGGGAGCCCTAATGAAAAACTGTTTTTT.

This clonotype was seen at least ten times. This chain links TRBV6-1 with TRBJ2-7, with TRBD2 matching 10 bases. Germline V CDR1 and CDR2: MNHNS, SASEGT. This CDR3 comprises 15 residues. The J segment lost 2 bases and the V segment lost 1 base, leaving 2 bases of the junction unmatched. CDR3 region: CASSEDLAGAYEQYF. For the CDR3, the DNA is TGTGCCAGCAGTGAAGATCTAGCGGGAGCCTACGAGCAGTACTTC.

At least ten counts were recorded for this clonotype. The V and J genes are TRBV5-4 and TRBJ1-1; 9 bases fit TRBD1. Germline loops: CDR1 SGHNT, CDR2 YYREEE (reference sequence). This CDR3 is 15 amino acids long. Losses at the gene ends were 3 bases for V and 4 bases for J; bases not matched to a gene: 7. CDR3 coding DNA: TGTGCCAGCAGCTGGGGGGACAGGGTACGCACTGAAGCTTTCTTT. It translates to CASSWGDRVRTEAFF.

This chain links TRBV24-1 with TRBJ2-6; tentatively, D is TRBD2 (5 bases). Trimming removed 6 bases at V and 0 bases at J, with 8 bases between. Germline V gene data show CDR1 as KGHDR and CDR2 as SFDVKD. The CDR3 runs to 15 residues. The CDR3 DNA follows: TGTGCCACCAGTAGTCGGGGCTCTGGGGCCAACGTCCTGACTTTC. This gives the protein CATSSRGSGANVLTF.

This clonotype was detected many times. V usage is TRBV12-3 or TRBV12-4 and J usage is TRBJ1-1; a weak D match, TRBD1 (6 bases). Trimming removed 6 bases at V and 1 base at J, with 9 bases between. This CDR3 contains 13 residues. The CDR3 nucleotides read TGTGCCAGCAGGGGAGGGGGGAACACTGAAGCTTTCTTT. This gives the protein CASRGGGNTEAFF.

This clonotype was found once. Given a far larger clone just one base away, this is likely a sequencing read error. The V and J genes are TRBV5-1 and TRBJ2-3; 7 bases are shared with TRBD1. With the DNA end fitting TRBJ2-7 better, the J assignment may be wrong. This CDR3 region has 13 residues. Germline V CDR1 and CDR2: SGHRS, YFSETQ. The chain's CDR3 is CASSLGDRQGQYF. The CDR3 region has the DNA TGCGCCAGCAGCTTGGGGGACCGACAGGGACAGTACTTC.

This clonotype was detected a few times. J is TRBJ2-6 and V is TRBV10-3, with 7 bases that match TRBD1. V was clipped by 3 bases and J by 1 base; unmatched bases: 3. This CDR3 comprises 16 residues. Germline V lookup: CDR1 ENHRY, CDR2 SYGVKD. The CDR3 loop reads CAISDLTGSGANVLTF. DNA for the CDR3: TGTGCCATCAGTGACCTGACAGGGTCTGGGGCCAACGTCCTGACTTTC.

This clonotype was recorded many times. The rearrangement links TRBV3-1 to TRBJ2-2; maybe TRBD1 (5 bases). Germline assignment: CDR1 LGHDT and CDR2 YNNKEL (reference sequence). The CDR3 runs 14 residues. V was shortened by 0 bases and J by 8 bases, with 10 bases between the two germline ends. CDR3 DNA sequence: TGTGCCAGCAGCCAAGAGTGGGGCTCTGGGGAGCTGTTTTTT. Protein: CASSQEWGSGELFF.

In its sample, this clonotype was seen many times. This chain uses TRBV6-2 or TRBV6-3 with TRBJ2-1; TRBD2 agrees at 7 bases. Germline V gives CDR1 MNHEY, CDR2 SVGEGT. The CDR3 consists of 14 residues. The J segment lost 8 bases and the V segment lost 6 bases, leaving 10 bases of the junction unmatched. CDR3 in DNA: TGTGCCAGCAGGGACGGGGGACGGGGGGATGAGCAGTTCTTC. It specifies CASRDGGRGDEQFF.

This clonotype showed up just a few times. The rearrangement joins TRBV30 to TRBJ2-3; D is uncertain. The CDR3 is made up of 14 amino acids. The germline V gene has CDR1 GTSNPN and CDR2 SVGIG (reference sequence). With 0 bases removed from V and 4 bases from J, the gap between germline ends came to 11 bases. CDR3 in amino acids: CAWSVVLNSDTQYF. CDR3 DNA sequence: TGTGCCTGGAGTGTAGTCCTTAACTCAGATACGCAGTATTTT.

This clonotype has a handful of counts. The gene calls are TRBV19 and TRBJ2-1; D unresolved. The germline V and J ends were trimmed by 3 bases and 7 bases, with 10 bases remaining between them. The germline V gene has CDR1 LNHDA and CDR2 SQIVND (reference sequence). The CDR3 is 13 residues long. The CDR3 DNA sequence: TGTGCCAGTAGTATCGAACGAAAGAATGAGCAGTTCTTC. Amino acid sequence: CASSIERKNEQFF.

There are a few counts of this clonotype. This clone may be a read error of a much larger clone one base away. This rearrangement joins TRBV2 to TRBJ2-3, with unresolved D. The CDR3 covers 13 residues. Germline lookup yields CDR1 SNHLY and CDR2 FYNNEI. The CDR3 reads CTSSELGTDTQYF. DNA of the CDR3: TGTACCAGCAGTGAATTGGGCACAGATACGCAGTATTTT. Variable domain in full (rest from reference TRBV2 and TRBJ2-3): EPEVTQTPSHQVTQMGQEVILRCVPISNHLYFYWYRQILGQKVEFLVSFYNNEISEKSEIFDDQFSVERPDGSNFTLKIRSTKLEDSAMYFCTSSELGTDTQYFGPGTRLTVL.